This T cell receptor beta chain is drawn from a study of cytomegalovirus exposure and HLA in healthy donors. Study findings and constraints: In vitro assays verified that a few CMV-associated chains recognized CMV antigens specifically.

This PCR relied on a set of 60 Vbeta primers and 13 Jbeta primers. Clones were sequenced by immunoSEQ multiplex PCR, and TCRdb holds only the in-frame ones, with some missing. Of 150,000 to 200,000 clones listed, roughly three quarters are singletons. Germline CDR1 and CDR2: SEHNR and FQNEAQ (reference sequence). V was clipped by 5 bases and J by 1 base, with 11 bases between them. This CDR3 has 14 residues. Each donor was nominally healthy when sampled (though unrecorded immune exposures were likely). For this clone: Antigen: not known.

V gene TRBV7-9 combines with J gene TRBJ1-2, with D tentatively TRBD1 (5 bases). Sequencing was done on a sample of PBMCs. The sequence derives from a woman aged 50 to 65 in good health and CMV-seronegative. CDR3 sequence reads: CASSTRGVNYGYTF. CDR3 DNA sequence: TGTGCCAGCAGCACCCGGGGGGTTAACTATGGCTACACCTTC. Drawing the rest from reference TRBV7-9 and TRBJ1-2, the complete variable domain is DTGVSQNPRHKITKRGQNVTFRCDPISEHNRLYWYRQTLGQGPEFLTYFQNEAQLEKSRLLSDRFSAERPKGSFSTLEIQRTEQGDSAMYLCASSTRGVNYGYTFGSGTRLTVV.